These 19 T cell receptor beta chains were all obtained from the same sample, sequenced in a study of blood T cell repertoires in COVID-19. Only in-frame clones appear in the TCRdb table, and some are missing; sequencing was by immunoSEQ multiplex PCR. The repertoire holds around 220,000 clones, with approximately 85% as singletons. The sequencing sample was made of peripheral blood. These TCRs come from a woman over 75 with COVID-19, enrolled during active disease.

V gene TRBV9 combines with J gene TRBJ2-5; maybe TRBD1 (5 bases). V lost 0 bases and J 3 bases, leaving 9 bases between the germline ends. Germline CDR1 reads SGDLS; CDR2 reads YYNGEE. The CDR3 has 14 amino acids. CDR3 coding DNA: TGTGCCAGCAGCGTAGTAGCAGGGAAAGAGACCCAGTACTTC. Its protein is CASSVVAGKETQYF.

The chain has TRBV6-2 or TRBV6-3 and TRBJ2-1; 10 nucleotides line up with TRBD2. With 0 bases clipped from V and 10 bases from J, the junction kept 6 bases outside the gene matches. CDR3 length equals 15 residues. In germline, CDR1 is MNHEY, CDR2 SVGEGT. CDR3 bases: TGTGCCAGCAGTTACTCGGGACTAGCGAGCTTAGAGCAGTTCTTC. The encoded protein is CASSYSGLASLEQFF.

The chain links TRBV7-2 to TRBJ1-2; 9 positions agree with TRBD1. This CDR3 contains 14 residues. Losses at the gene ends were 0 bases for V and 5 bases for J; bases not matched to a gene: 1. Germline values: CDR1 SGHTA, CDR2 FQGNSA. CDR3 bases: TGTGCCAGCAGCTTAGCCGGGACAGGGTATGGCTACACCTTC. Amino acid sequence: CASSLAGTGYGYTF. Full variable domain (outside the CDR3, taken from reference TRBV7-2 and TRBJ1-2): GAGVSQSPSNKVTEKGKDVELRCDPISGHTALYWYRQSLGQGLEFLIYFQGNSAPDKSGLPSDRFSAERTGGSVSTLTIQRTQQEDSAVYLCASSLAGTGYGYTFGSGTRLTVV.

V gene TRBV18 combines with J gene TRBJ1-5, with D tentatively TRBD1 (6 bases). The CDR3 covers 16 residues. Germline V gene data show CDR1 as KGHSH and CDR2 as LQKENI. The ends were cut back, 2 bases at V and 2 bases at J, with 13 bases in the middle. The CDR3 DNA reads TGTGCCAGCTCACCAAAGTCGAACAGGGGCAATCAGCCCCAGCATTTT. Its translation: CASSPKSNRGNQPQHF.

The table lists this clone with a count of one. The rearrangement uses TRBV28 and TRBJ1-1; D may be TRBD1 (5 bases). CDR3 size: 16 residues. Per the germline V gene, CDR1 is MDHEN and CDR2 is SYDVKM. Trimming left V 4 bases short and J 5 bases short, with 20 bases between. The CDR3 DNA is TGTGCCAGCAGTTACACACTTGGAGGGGCTCCAACTGAAGCTTTCTTT. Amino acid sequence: CASSYTLGGAPTEAFF.

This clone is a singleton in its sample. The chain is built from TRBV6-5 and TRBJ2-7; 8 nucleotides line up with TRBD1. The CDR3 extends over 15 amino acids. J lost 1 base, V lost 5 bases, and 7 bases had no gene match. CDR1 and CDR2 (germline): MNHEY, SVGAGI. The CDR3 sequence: CASSPTQGASYEQYF. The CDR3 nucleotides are TGTGCCAGCAGTCCCACGCAGGGGGCGTCCTACGAGCAGTACTTC.

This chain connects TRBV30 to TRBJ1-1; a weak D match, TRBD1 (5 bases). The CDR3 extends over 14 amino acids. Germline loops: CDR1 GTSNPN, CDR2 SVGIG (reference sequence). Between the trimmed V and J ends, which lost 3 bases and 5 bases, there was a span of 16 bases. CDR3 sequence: CAWSSHSGKTEAFF. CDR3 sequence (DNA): TGTGCCTGGAGCTCCCATTCAGGGAAAACTGAAGCTTTCTTT. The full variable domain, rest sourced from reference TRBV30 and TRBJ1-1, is SQTIHQWPATLVQPVGSPLSLECTVEGTSNPNLYWYRQAAGRGLQLLFYSVGIGQISSEVPQNLSASRPQDRQFILSSKKLLLSDSGFYLCAWSSHSGKTEAFFGQGTRLTVV.

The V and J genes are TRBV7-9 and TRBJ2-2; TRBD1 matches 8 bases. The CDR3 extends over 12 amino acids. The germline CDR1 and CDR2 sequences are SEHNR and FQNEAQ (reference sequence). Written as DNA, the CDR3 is TGTGTAGGACAGGGGAACACCGGGGAGCTGTTTTTT. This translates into CVGQGNTGELFF. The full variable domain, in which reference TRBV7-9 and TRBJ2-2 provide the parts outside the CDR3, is DTGVSQNPRHKITKRGQNVTFRCDPISEHNRLYWYRQTLGQGPEFLTYFQNEAQLEKSRLLSDRFSAERPKGSFSTLEIQRTEQGDSAMYLCVGQGNTGELFFGEGSRLTVL.

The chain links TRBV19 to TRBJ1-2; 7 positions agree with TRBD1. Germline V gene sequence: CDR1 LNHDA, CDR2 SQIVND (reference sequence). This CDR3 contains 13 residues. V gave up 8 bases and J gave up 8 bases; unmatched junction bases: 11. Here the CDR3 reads CASRGGVGMGYTF. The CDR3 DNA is TGTGCCAGTCGAGGGGGCGTCGGTATGGGCTACACCTTC.

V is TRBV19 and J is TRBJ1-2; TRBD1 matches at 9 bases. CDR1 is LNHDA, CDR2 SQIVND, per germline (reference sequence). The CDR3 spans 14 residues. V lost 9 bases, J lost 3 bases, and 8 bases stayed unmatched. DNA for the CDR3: TGTGCCAGCGTGGGACAGGGAGAGGACTATGGCTACACCTTC. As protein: CASVGQGEDYGYTF.

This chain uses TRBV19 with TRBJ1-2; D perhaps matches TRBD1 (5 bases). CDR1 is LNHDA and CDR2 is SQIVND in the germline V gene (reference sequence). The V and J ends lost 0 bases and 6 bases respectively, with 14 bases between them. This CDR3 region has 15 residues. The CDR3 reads CASSIDIGHANGYTF. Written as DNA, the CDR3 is TGTGCCAGTAGTATAGATATAGGACACGCCAATGGCTACACCTTC.

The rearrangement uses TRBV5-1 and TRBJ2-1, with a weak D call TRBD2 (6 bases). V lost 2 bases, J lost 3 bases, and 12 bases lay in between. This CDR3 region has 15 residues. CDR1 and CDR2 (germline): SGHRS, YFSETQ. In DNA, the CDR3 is TGCGCCAGCAGCTTTGACCGGGGGAGCTACAATGAGCAGTTCTTC. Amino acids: CASSFDRGSYNEQFF.

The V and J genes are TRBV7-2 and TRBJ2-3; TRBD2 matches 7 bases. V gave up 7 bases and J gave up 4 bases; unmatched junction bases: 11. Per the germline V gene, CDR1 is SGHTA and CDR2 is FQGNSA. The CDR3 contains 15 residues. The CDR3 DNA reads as TGTGCCAGCATCCCACAGGCGGGAGCGGCAGATACGCAGTATTTT. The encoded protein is CASIPQAGAADTQYF.

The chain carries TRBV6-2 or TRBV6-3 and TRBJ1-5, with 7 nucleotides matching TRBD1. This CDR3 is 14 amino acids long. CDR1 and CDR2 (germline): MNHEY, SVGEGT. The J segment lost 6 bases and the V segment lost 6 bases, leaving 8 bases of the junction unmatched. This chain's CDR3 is CASSQTGVGQPQHF. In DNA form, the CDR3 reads TGTGCCAGCAGCCAAACAGGGGTGGGTCAGCCCCAGCATTTT.

In DNA, the CDR3 is TGTGCCAGCTCACCGGGGACAGGGGGCCCCACTGAAGCTTTCTTT. Its translation: CASSPGTGGPTEAFF. This chain uses TRBV18 with TRBJ1-1; 12 positions match TRBD1. Germline lookup yields CDR1 KGHSH and CDR2 LQKENI. CDR3 length equals 15 residues. V trimming: 3 bases; J trimming: 4 bases; junction bases outside the gene matches: 3.

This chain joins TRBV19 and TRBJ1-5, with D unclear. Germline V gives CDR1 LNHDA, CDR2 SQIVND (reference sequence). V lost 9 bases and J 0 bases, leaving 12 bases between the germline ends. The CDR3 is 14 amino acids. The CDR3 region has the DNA TGTGCCAGACCGAGCGGAGATAGCAATCAGCCCCAGCATTTT. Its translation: CARPSGDSNQPQHF.

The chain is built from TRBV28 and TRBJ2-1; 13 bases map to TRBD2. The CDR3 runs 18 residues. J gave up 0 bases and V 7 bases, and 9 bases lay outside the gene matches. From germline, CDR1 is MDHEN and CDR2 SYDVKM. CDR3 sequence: CASTPGTSGTSSYNEQFF. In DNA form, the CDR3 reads TGTGCCAGCACCCCAGGGACTAGCGGGACGAGCTCCTACAATGAGCAGTTCTTC.

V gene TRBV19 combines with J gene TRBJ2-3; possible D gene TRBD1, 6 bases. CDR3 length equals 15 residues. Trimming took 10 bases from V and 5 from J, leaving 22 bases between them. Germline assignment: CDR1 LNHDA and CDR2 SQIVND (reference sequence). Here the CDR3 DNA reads TGTGCCACCAGTCCCAGGGGCGCATCCGGAGATACGCAGTATTTT. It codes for CATSPRGASGDTQYF.

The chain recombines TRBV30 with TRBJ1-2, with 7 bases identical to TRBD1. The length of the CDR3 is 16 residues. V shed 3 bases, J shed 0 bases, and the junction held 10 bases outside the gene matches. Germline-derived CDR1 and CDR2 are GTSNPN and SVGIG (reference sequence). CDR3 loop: CAWSPIGTVSNYGYTF. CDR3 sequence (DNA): TGTGCCTGGAGCCCTATTGGGACAGTCTCTAACTATGGCTACACCTTC.